This TCR beta chain was sequenced during a study of cytomegalovirus exposure and HLA in healthy donors. The CDR3 contains 14 residues. Trimming shortened V by 3 bases and J by 4 bases, and 11 bases separated the two germline ends. From germline, CDR1 is SGHTA and CDR2 FQGNSA. The PCR was carried out with 60 Vbeta primers and 13 Jbeta primers. Sequencing was performed with immunoSEQ multiplex PCR; in TCRdb, only in-frame clones are kept and a portion is missing. The data hold around 200,000 clones, with under 85% observed a single time. Study results and limitations: Testing in vitro showed a few CMV-associated chains specific for CMV antigens. Later analysis identified a missense DCLRE1C variant that was linked to TCR beta V- and J-gene trimming.

Concerning this clone: What it binds is not known.

The sample comprised PBMCs. The rearrangement joins TRBV7-2 to TRBJ2-3; D not certain. The origin of this receptor is a man aged 45-65 years in good health and CMV-seronegative. Here the CDR3 DNA reads TGTGCCAGCAGCTTGTGGTCGGTTTCAGATACGCAGTATTTT. Translating gives CASSLWSVSDTQYF.